This TCR beta chain comes out of a study of blood T cells in healthy people across ages. A sample-barcoded 5' primer and a J-beta primer mix were used in a second PCR of about 6 to 12 cycles. Tagging of each cDNA molecule was performed by a template-switch adaptor with 12 random nucleotides. TCRdb ran MiXCR on the 5' RACE reads and lists one entry per CDR3 protein. Here the sample spans 1,300,000 or so distinct CDR3 sequences, 45% to 70% being singletons. CDR1 and CDR2 from the germline V gene are MNHEY and SVGEGT. The CDR3 sequence is 11 residues long. Trimming took 5 bases from V and 6 from J, leaving 7 bases between them. Donors gave about 10 milliliters of peripheral blood apiece. The study's findings and limits: Long-lived donors carried more naive CD4+ cells and greater diversity than aged donors. Donor CMV infection status was unknown, possibly confounding age-related changes in expanded clonotypes.

As concerns this clonotype: Its antigen is not identified.

This chain connects TRBV6-2 or TRBV6-3 to TRBJ1-2; no reliable D call. This clonotype was obtained from a man younger than 30 in good health. The sample comprised blood. CDR3 in amino acids: CASSQSDGYTF. Written as DNA, the CDR3 is TGTGCCAGCAGTCAGAGTGATGGCTACACCTTC.